Listed below are T cell receptor beta chains from one sample, sequenced in a study of T cells in Graves' hyperthyroidism and ophthalmopathy. One entry per CDR3 protein, called by TCRdb with MiXCR from the multiplex PCR reads. The sample lists a few hundred thousand distinct CDR3 sequences, roughly 25% occurring once. Sequences were obtained from blood. The receptor source for this set is a man aged 45-65 years with Graves' hyperthyroidism. Each CDR3 is given with its conserved first and last residue. D genes are given only for firm matches. Only some rows state a clone size, as once, few, many or a class for expanded clones.

len,j_gene,d_gene,v_gene,abundance,CDR3nt,CDR3aa
13,TRBJ2-7,TRBD2,TRBV11-2,many,TGTGCCAGCAGCTTATTAGCGGGAGGCTGGCAGTACTTC,CASSLLAGGWQYF
15,TRBJ2-4,.,TRBV18,.,TGTGCCAGCTCACCAGGAGACGGGCCCTATAACATTCAGTACTTC,CASSPGDGPYNIQYF
16,TRBJ2-3,TRBD2,TRBV10-3,.,TGTGCCATCAGTACGGGACTAGCGGGGGCCACAGATACGCAGTATTTT,CAISTGLAGATDTQYF
12,TRBJ2-3,.,TRBV20-1,.,TGCAGTGCTAGTCCTAACGAAGATACGCAGTATTTT,CSASPNEDTQYF
17,TRBJ2-3,.,TRBV11-2,.,TGTGCCAGCAGCTTACTTGGGGGCCGACTAGTGGCAGATACGCAGTATTTT,CASSLLGGRLVADTQYF
15,TRBJ2-7,.,TRBV4-1,.,TGCGCCAGCAGCCAAGTTAGCGGAAGCTCCTACGAGCAGTACTTC,CASSQVSGSSYEQYF
12,TRBJ2-5,TRBD2,TRBV6-2/TRBV6-3,few,TGTGCCAGCAGTACTAGCGGGAGGTCAGAGTACTTC,CASSTSGRSEYF
15,TRBJ1-4,TRBD1,TRBV5-1,.,TGCGCCAGCAGCGTCCTAGGACAGGGGCATGAAAAACTGTTTTTT,CASSVLGQGHEKLFF
15,TRBJ2-3,TRBD1,TRBV28,many,TGTGCCAGCAGTCCCCCGGGACAGAGCACAGATACGCAGTATTTT,CASSPPGQSTDTQYF
15,TRBJ2-7,TRBD2,TRBV11-2,.,TGTGCCAGCAGCCCAGGACTAGCGGGAGCTTTCGAGCAGTACTTC,CASSPGLAGAFEQYF
14,TRBJ1-1,.,TRBV6-1,.,TGTGCCAGCAGTCCTCCACTCCGAGAGAGTGAAGCTTTCTTT,CASSPPLRESEAFF
14,TRBJ2-4,.,TRBV7-9,once,TGTGCCAGCAGCCAGGATCTAGCCAAAAACATTCAGTACTTC,CASSQDLAKNIQYF
14,TRBJ2-7,.,TRBV12-3/TRBV12-4,many,TGTGCCAGCAGTGCGGAGGAGGTCCAATACGAGCAGTACTTC,CASSAEEVQYEQYF
14,TRBJ2-3,TRBD2,TRBV20-1,few,TGCAGTGTTTTAGCGGGAGTCAGAACAGATACGCAGTATTTT,CSVLAGVRTDTQYF
14,TRBJ2-3,.,TRBV29-1,few,TGCAGCGCCTCCCAGATAGGGGAAATAGATACGCAGTATTTT,CSASQIGEIDTQYF
14,TRBJ2-7,.,TRBV3-1,many,TGTGCCAGCAGCCAAGGCGTAGGACGCTACGAGCAGTACTTC,CASSQGVGRYEQYF
14,TRBJ2-1,.,TRBV7-4,.,TGTGCCCGCAGCTGGAGGAGGGCCTACAATGAGCAGTTCTTC,CARSWRRAYNEQFF
15,TRBJ1-4,TRBD1,TRBV19,.,TGTGCCAGTACCATATCTGGGACAGGGAATGAAAAACTGTTTTTT,CASTISGTGNEKLFF
13,TRBJ2-1,.,TRBV6-2/TRBV6-3,.,TGTGCCAGCAGTCTAATAACCTACAATGAGCAGTTCTTC,CASSLITYNEQFF
14,TRBJ2-7,.,TRBV28,many,TGTGCCAGTAGAGGGGGGGGCAACTCCTACGAGCAGTACTTC,CASRGGGNSYEQYF
15,TRBJ2-7,TRBD1,TRBV28,many,TGTGCCAGCAGTTCCACAGGGGGTCTCGCCTACGAGCAGTACTTC,CASSSTGGLAYEQYF
15,TRBJ2-1,TRBD2,TRBV12-3/TRBV12-4,many,TGTGCCAACAACGGGGCGGGAGCAAGAATAAATGAGCAGTTCTTC,CANNGAGARINEQFF
15,TRBJ2-7,.,TRBV11-2,.,TGTGCCAGCAGCTTAGGGGCTAGCGTAGCCTACGAGCAGTACTTC,CASSLGASVAYEQYF
13,TRBJ1-2,TRBD1,TRBV19,.,TGTGCCAGTAGATTGACAGGGGGACATGGCTACACCTTC,CASRLTGGHGYTF
15,TRBJ1-5,.,TRBV28,.,TGTGCCAGCAGCCCATTGGTCCAGGGGTCCCAGCCCCAGCATTTT,CASSPLVQGSQPQHF
13,TRBJ1-1,.,TRBV3-1,many,TGTGCCAGCAGGCGCGGATTGAACACTGAAGCTTTCTTT,CASRRGLNTEAFF
15,TRBJ2-7,.,TRBV3-1,few,TGTGCCAGCAGCCAAGAGTTAGGACGGACCTACGAGCAGTACTTC,CASSQELGRTYEQYF
13,TRBJ1-1,.,TRBV30,many,TGTGCCTGGAGTGTACAGTCATCCACTGAAGCTTTCTTT,CAWSVQSSTEAFF
15,TRBJ2-1,TRBD2,TRBV7-2,many,TGTGCCAGCAGCTTGCTAGCGGGAGGGCTCAATGAGCAGTTCTTC,CASSLLAGGLNEQFF
14,TRBJ2-7,TRBD2,TRBV5-1,.,TGCGCCAGCAGCATCCTAGCGGGGGCCTACGAGCAGTACTTC,CASSILAGAYEQYF
18,TRBJ2-1,TRBD2,TRBV12-5,few,TGTGCTAGTGGTTTTCACTTAGAGCGGGAGAGACCTTACAATGAGCAGTTCTTC,CASGFHLERERPYNEQFF